This T cell receptor (beta chain) stems from a study of OX40 agonist ivuxolimab in advanced cancers. Study in general: Dose-escalation patients' cancers were hepatocellular carcinoma, melanoma, renal cell or head and neck cancer. Findings of the study overall: It was not determined which antigens were specifically recognized by the peripheral T cells that had undergone clonal expansion. Clonal expansion was seen in CD4+ and CD8+ blood T cells by week 6 at 0.1 to 3.0 mg/kg. In general, CD8+ T cells held more expanded clones than CD4+ did, on average.

As regards this clone: Its antigen is unknown.

Assay: immunoSEQ multiplex PCR; the TCRdb copy retains only in-frame clones and omits some. Here the sample spans tens of thousands of clones, about 90% being singletons. The sample in question was CD4+ or CD8+ T cells sorted from blood, obtained in a trial of the OX40 agonist ivuxolimab. This TCR was sampled from an adult with an advanced solid tumor such as melanoma, head and neck, liver or kidney cancer.

The CDR3 sequence is CASSLYPHNEQFF. In DNA, the CDR3 is TGTGCCAGCAGTTTATATCCCCACAATGAGCAGTTCTTC. The J gene is TRBJ2-1, the V gene TRBV28; D is undetermined. Germline CDR1 reads MDHEN; CDR2 reads SYDVKM. The CDR3 sequence is 13 residues long. Trimming stripped 1 base from V and 5 bases from J, with 6 bases between.